The rows below give T cell receptor beta chains drawn from one sample of a study of response to subunit inactivated influenza vaccine. MiXCR, run by TCRdb on the RT-PCR reads, gives a single entry per CDR3 protein. Of 500,000 to 550,000 distinct CDR3 sequences detected, roughly 23% appear once; the ten largest clones hold around 2.8%. The data also belong to a second study, concerning T cells expressing NK-cell markers.

Sequences were derived from CD4+ T cells sorted from PBMCs, sampled 12 days after vaccination. The receptors derive from a man between 50 and 59 years old who received an inactivated influenza vaccine. Both conserved end residues are part of each CDR3. A D gene is named only where the DNA matches it firmly. A row's size may be missing; if present it is once, few, many or a size class.

j_call	clone_size	d_call	v_call	cdr3_aa	cdr3_nt
TRBJ2-7	few	TRBD1	TRBV3-1	CASSQGTGGREQYF	TGTGCCAGCAGCCAAGGGACAGGGGGTCGGGAGCAGTACTTC
TRBJ1-6	few	-	TRBV9	CASSGSGSIGPPLHF	TGTGCCAGCTCAGGTTCTGGCTCCATTGGTCCACCCCTCCACTTT
TRBJ1-1	few	-	TRBV29-1	CSVEDLTLSNTEAFF	TGCAGCGTTGAAGACCTGACACTCTCGAACACTGAAGCTTTCTTT
TRBJ1-6	many	TRBD1	TRBV6-1	CASSYELHRGDYNSPLHF	TGTGCCAGCAGTTACGAGCTTCACAGGGGGGATTATAATTCACCCCTCCACTTT
TRBJ2-3	-	-	TRBV6-5	CASSYSGGYTDTQYF	TGTGCCAGCAGTTACTCCGGGGGCTACACAGATACGCAGTATTTT
TRBJ2-1	-	-	TRBV7-9	CASSLEGRAGNEQFF	TGTGCCAGCAGCTTAGAGGGCCGAGCCGGCAATGAGCAGTTCTTC
TRBJ2-7	-	-	TRBV7-2	CASSLRDTYEQYF	TGTGCCAGCAGCTTGAGGGACACCTACGAGCAGTACTTC
TRBJ2-1	few	TRBD2	TRBV7-9	CASSLLSGRAIFNEQFF	TGTGCCAGCAGCTTATTGAGCGGGAGGGCAATCTTCAATGAGCAGTTCTTC
TRBJ2-5	few	TRBD1	TRBV6-2/TRBV6-3	CASSYLTGDKTQYF	TGTGCCAGCAGTTACCTGACAGGGGACAAGACCCAGTACTTC
TRBJ2-7	-	-	TRBV11-2	CASSLVGAVSYEQYF	TGTGCCAGCAGCTTAGTTGGGGCAGTTTCCTACGAGCAGTACTTC
TRBJ1-1	few	-	TRBV12-3/TRBV12-4	CASIAHGGGVAFF	TGTGCCAGCATCGCCCACGGAGGGGGGGTGGCTTTCTTT
TRBJ2-5	few	-	TRBV5-4	CASSLDRSQYF	TGTGCCAGCAGCTTGGATCGGTCCCAGTACTTC
TRBJ1-2	few	-	TRBV7-2	CATPGTDRHGYTF	TGTGCCACTCCGGGGACGGATCGTCATGGCTACACCTTC
TRBJ1-4	-	-	TRBV7-2	CASSSPPAGEKLFF	TGTGCCAGCAGCTCACCGCCGGCAGGGGAAAAACTGTTTTTT
TRBJ2-5	-	-	TRBV3-1	CASSGAWGGETQYF	TGTGCCAGCAGCGGGGCCTGGGGTGGCGAGACCCAGTACTTC
TRBJ2-1	few	TRBD1	TRBV7-9	CASSLEGQAGYNEQFF	TGTGCCAGCAGCTTAGAGGGACAGGCCGGCTACAATGAGCAGTTCTTC
TRBJ2-1	many	TRBD2	TRBV6-6	CASGRGNEQFF	TGTGCCAGCGGGAGGGGCAATGAGCAGTTCTTC
TRBJ1-5	-	-	TRBV6-1	CASSEANFGNQPQHF	TGTGCCAGCAGTGAAGCGAACTTTGGGAATCAGCCCCAGCATTTT
TRBJ2-1	-	-	TRBV7-2	CASSFEGSAAQFF	TGTGCCAGCAGCTTCGAAGGCAGCGCTGCTCAGTTCTTC
TRBJ1-4	-	-	TRBV25-1	CASSEGAAANEKLFF	TGTGCCAGCAGTGAGGGGGCGGCGGCTAATGAAAAACTGTTTTTT
TRBJ1-1	-	-	TRBV14	CASSQDLGTEAFF	TGTGCCAGCAGCCAAGATTTAGGGACTGAAGCTTTCTTT
TRBJ1-6	-	-	TRBV6-5	CASSYAYPGQGSPLHF	TGTGCCAGCAGTTACGCCTACCCAGGTCAGGGATCACCCCTCCACTTT
TRBJ2-1	few	-	TRBV7-2	CASSRVLYYNEQFF	TGTGCCAGCAGCCGAGTTCTATACTACAATGAGCAGTTCTTC
TRBJ2-3	-	-	TRBV5-1	CASSFGPWTRSTDTQYF	TGCGCCAGCAGCTTTGGCCCCTGGACACGTAGCACAGATACGCAGTATTTT
TRBJ1-2	few	-	TRBV24-1	CATSDLVPGRGYGYTF	TGTGCCACCAGTGATTTGGTACCCGGGCGGGGCTATGGCTACACCTTC
TRBJ2-3	few	-	TRBV29-1	CSAPDSTDTQYF	TGCAGCGCACCCGACAGCACAGATACGCAGTATTTT
TRBJ2-3	many	TRBD1	TRBV4-1	CASSQGQGAPDTQYF	TGCGCCAGCAGCCAAGGACAGGGGGCCCCAGATACGCAGTATTTT
TRBJ1-2	-	-	TRBV5-1	CASSPEGGGYGYTF	TGCGCCAGCAGCCCCGAAGGGGGGGGTTACGGCTACACCTTC
TRBJ1-2	-	-	TRBV6-2/TRBV6-3	CASSLRDVSLRTF	TGTGCCAGCAGCCTCCGGGACGTCTCGTTACGCACCTTC
TRBJ2-3	-	TRBD1	TRBV7-3	CASSLGQASDTQYF	TGTGCCAGCAGCTTGGGACAGGCCTCAGATACGCAGTATTTT
TRBJ1-2	-	-	TRBV6-5	CASSYKGTGYGYTF	TGTGCCAGCAGTTACAAGGGCACGGGCTATGGCTACACCTTC
TRBJ1-2	few	-	TRBV20-1	CSARSLTNYGYTF	TGCAGTGCCAGGAGCCTAACCAACTATGGCTACACCTTC
TRBJ2-3	-	TRBD1	TRBV20-1	CSSRTGADTPYF	TGCAGTTCCCGTACAGGGGCAGATACGCCGTATTTT
TRBJ2-5	-	TRBD2	TRBV11-2	CASSRGLAGAGYQETQYF	TGTGCCAGCAGCCGGGGACTAGCGGGAGCGGGGTACCAAGAGACCCAGTACTTC
TRBJ1-2	few	-	TRBV6-5	CASSYSPHGGDYGYTF	TGTGCCAGCAGTTACTCCCCCCACGGCGGGGACTATGGCTACACCTTC
TRBJ2-1	few	TRBD2	TRBV3-1	CASSVRGSSYNEQFF	TGTGCCAGCAGCGTCCGCGGGAGCTCCTACAATGAGCAGTTCTTC
TRBJ2-7	-	-	TRBV20-1	CSANGDGPLEQYF	TGCAGTGCTAATGGGGACGGACCACTGGAGCAGTACTTC
TRBJ2-3	many	-	TRBV11-1	CASSTRLDGADTQYF	TGTGCCAGCAGCACCCGCCTAGACGGGGCAGATACGCAGTATTTT
TRBJ2-3	many	-	TRBV4-3	CASSQEYPGHQTDTQYF	TGCGCCAGCAGCCAAGAATACCCGGGACACCAAACGGATACGCAGTATTTT
TRBJ2-5	-	-	TRBV7-9	CASSLERGETQYF	TGTGCCAGCAGCTTAGAGAGAGGGGAGACCCAGTACTTC
TRBJ2-7	few	TRBD2	TRBV12-3/TRBV12-4	CASSLNPAGYEQYF	TGTGCCAGCAGTTTAAATCCAGCGGGATACGAGCAGTACTTC
TRBJ1-1	-	TRBD1	TRBV27	CASSWGQGRAFF	TGTGCCAGCAGTTGGGGACAGGGACGAGCTTTCTTT
TRBJ2-1	-	TRBD2	TRBV7-9	CASSPTSGATWEQFF	TGTGCCAGCAGCCCGACTAGCGGAGCGACATGGGAGCAGTTCTTC
TRBJ2-1	-	-	TRBV20-1	CSAGLGIQQFF	TGCAGTGCTGGACTCGGGATCCAGCAGTTCTTC
TRBJ2-1	many	-	TRBV7-9	CASSSPAGEFF	TGTGCCAGCAGCTCCCCTGCAGGGGAGTTCTTC
TRBJ2-1	-	TRBD2	TRBV6-2/TRBV6-3	CASRNSGGRVNEQFF	TGTGCCAGCAGAAATAGCGGGGGGCGGGTCAATGAGCAGTTCTTC
TRBJ2-7	many	-	TRBV12-3/TRBV12-4	CASSLRSQAAHEQYF	TGTGCCAGCAGTTTAAGATCGCAGGCGGCGCACGAGCAGTACTTC
TRBJ2-3	-	-	TRBV29-1	CSAVEGTDTQYF	TGCAGCGCCGTCGAGGGGACAGATACGCAGTATTTT
TRBJ1-2	-	-	TRBV19	CASGGLYYGYTF	TGTGCCAGTGGCGGACTCTACTACGGCTACACCTTC
TRBJ2-5	few	-	TRBV6-1	CASSPVGGGHETQYF	TGTGCCAGCAGCCCCGTGGGGGGGGGCCACGAGACCCAGTACTTC